The T cell receptor (beta chain) described here comes from a study of blood T cell repertoires in COVID-19. Study in general: Nucleic acid was either cDNA or gDNA, and it came from T cells, B-cell-depleted T cells, or PBMCs.

Authors' data handling: Reference gene primer amplification yielded estimated nucleated cell counts. Using immunoSEQ multiplex PCR, the repertoire was profiled, and TCRdb retains in-frame clones only, with some absent. V and J calls plus clone size are reproduced from that table; the DNA served to infer D and trimming. The table records some 300,000 clones, 65% to 90% of them present only once. It was during active infection that Seattle patients were enrolled and then longitudinally followed. Looked up from germline, CDR1 is KGHSH and CDR2 is LQKENI. The CDR3 contains 12 residues. Between the trimmed V and J ends, which lost 3 bases and 2 bases, there was a span of 5 bases.

This chain uses TRBV18 with TRBJ2-7; the D is unclear. The clonotype was recovered from a woman between 65 and 79 years old with COVID-19, enrolled during active disease. The sequencing sample was made of peripheral blood. CDR3 in DNA: TGTGCCAGCTCACCCACTACCTACGAGCAGTACTTC. Its protein product is CASSPTTYEQYF.